What follows are 27 T cell receptor beta chains derived from one specimen sequenced in a study of blood T cell repertoires in COVID-19. Repertoires were generated with immunoSEQ multiplex PCR, while TCRdb's copy carries only in-frame clones and drops some. The sample holds some 89,000 clones, just under 90% seen once. Sequenced material: peripheral blood. The receptor set was obtained from a human donor in a cohort sampled during active COVID-19.

The rearrangement joins TRBV10-1 to TRBJ2-1; 8 bases agree with TRBD2. The trim removed 5 bases at V and 9 bases at J, leaving 9 bases unmatched. This CDR3 is 14 amino acids long. The germline V gene encodes CDR1 WNHNN and CDR2 SYGVQD (reference sequence). The DNA of the CDR3 is TGCGCCAGCAGTCTTAGCGGGGAGAAGGGTGAGCAGTTCTTC. This translates into CASSLSGEKGEQFF.

The chain employs TRBV27 and TRBJ2-3; 11 bases are a match to TRBD2. The trim removed 2 bases at V and 5 bases at J, leaving 6 bases unmatched. The CDR3 has 16 amino acids. Per germline, CDR1 MNHEY and CDR2 SMNVEV (reference sequence). CDR3: CASSLGTSGEEDTQYF. CDR3 in DNA: TGTGCCAGCAGTTTAGGGACTAGCGGAGAGGAAGATACGCAGTATTTT.

This chain joins TRBV30 and TRBJ1-6; maybe TRBD1 (6 bases). V was cut by 3 bases and J by 10 bases, with 13 bases left in between. This CDR3 spans 13 amino acids. Germline CDR1 is GTSNPN and CDR2 is SVGIG (reference sequence). This CDR3 is CAWSRDKSSPLHF. The CDR3 DNA follows: TGTGCCTGGAGCCGGGACAAATCCTCACCCCTCCACTTT.

The chain carries TRBV10-3 and TRBJ1-2; TRBD1 is a possible D gene (6 bases). The CDR3 is made up of 14 amino acids. Germline loops: CDR1 ENHRY, CDR2 SYGVKD. V lost 2 bases and J 9 bases, leaving 16 bases between the germline ends. CDR3 coding DNA: TGTGCCATCAGTGAGGGGGGACATCGAACCCGCTACACCTTC. It yields the protein CAISEGGHRTRYTF.

The chain carries TRBV3-1 (or the pseudogene TRBV3-2) and TRBJ2-2; D unresolved. V lost 0 bases and J lost 0, with 11 bases in between. Looked up from germline, CDR1 is LGHDT and CDR2 is YNNKEL (reference sequence). The CDR3 runs 17 residues. This CDR3 is CASSQESRYANTGELFF. The DNA for the CDR3 is TGTGCCAGCAGCCAAGAGTCCAGGTACGCGAACACCGGGGAGCTGTTTTTT.

V and J are TRBV30 and TRBJ2-7, with 7 bases lining up with TRBD1. Germline V gives CDR1 GTSNPN, CDR2 SVGIG (reference sequence). V lost 3 bases to trimming and J lost 0 bases; unmatched junction nucleotides: 17. This CDR3 is built from 18 residues. CDR3 residues: CAWSPLRRGGQSSYEQYF. For the CDR3, the DNA is TGTGCCTGGAGCCCGCTTCGTCGTGGGGGACAGAGCTCCTACGAGCAGTACTTC.

This chain connects TRBV3-1 (or the pseudogene TRBV3-2) to TRBJ2-7; TRBD2 might be the D (5 bases). CDR1 is LGHDT, CDR2 YNNKEL, per germline (reference sequence). V shed 8 bases and J shed 6 bases, with 14 bases lying between them. The CDR3 totals 12 residues. The CDR3 DNA sequence: TGTGCCAGCGCTTCGGGGTTGAGCGAGCAGTACTTC. Translating gives CASASGLSEQYF.

The gene calls are TRBV5-4 and TRBJ1-1, with TRBD1 matching over 9 bases. With 4 bases clipped from V and 3 bases from J, the junction kept 13 bases outside the gene matches. The CDR3 runs 17 residues. Germline CDR1 is SGHNT and CDR2 is YYREEE (reference sequence). CDR3 in DNA: TGTGCCAGCAGCACCTACAGGGGGCCACCTAGGGACACTGAAGCTTTCTTT. It yields the protein CASSTYRGPPRDTEAFF. Variable domain in full (rest from reference TRBV5-4 and TRBJ1-1): ETGVTQSPTHLIKTRGQQVTLRCSSQSGHNTVSWYQQALGQGPQFIFQYYREEENGRGNFPPRFSGLQFPNYSSELNVNALELDDSALYLCASSTYRGPPRDTEAFFGQGTRLTVV.

This rearrangement joins TRBV7-8 to TRBJ2-7, with TRBD2 matching over 8 bases. This CDR3 region has 16 residues. The germline gives CDR1 SGHVS, CDR2 FQNEAQ. The V and J ends lost 2 bases and 0 bases, in that order; junction bases with no gene match: 6. CDR3 sequence: CASSLRTSGDSYEQYF. The CDR3 DNA reads as TGTGCCAGCAGCTTAAGAACTAGCGGAGACTCCTACGAGCAGTACTTC.

The rearrangement joins TRBV10-3 to TRBJ2-1; 13 bases fit TRBD2. This CDR3 is 15 amino acids long. The V and J ends lost 3 bases and 6 bases, in that order; junction bases with no gene match: 2. Germline loops: CDR1 ENHRY, CDR2 SYGVKD. The CDR3 nucleotides are TGTGCCATCAGTGATGGACTAGCGGGGGTCAATGAGCAGTTCTTC. As protein: CAISDGLAGVNEQFF.

The V and J genes are TRBV7-8 and TRBJ1-3; D call uncertain. The germline CDR1 and CDR2 sequences are SGHVS and FQNEAQ. Deletions cut 5 bases from V and 4 bases from J, with 18 bases between. This CDR3 spans 16 amino acids. The CDR3 bases are TGTGCCAGCAGCCCAAGGGCCGGGGTCGAAGGAAACACCATATATTTT. Its protein product is CASSPRAGVEGNTIYF. Looking up the rest from reference TRBV7-8 and TRBJ1-3 gives the full variable domain: GAGVSQSPRYKVAKRGQDVALRCDPISGHVSLFWYQQALGQGPEFLTYFQNEAQLDKSGLPSDRFFAERPEGSVSTLKIQRTQQEDSAVYLCASSPRAGVEGNTIYFGEGSWLTVV.

The chain joins TRBV12-3 or TRBV12-4 to TRBJ2-7, with a possible D match to TRBD2 (5 bases). Trimming left V 3 bases short and J 6 bases short, with 9 bases between. The CDR3 is 12 amino acids. CDR3 loop: CASSFLSGEQYF. CDR3 nucleotide sequence: TGTGCCAGCAGTTTTTTGAGCGGCGAGCAGTACTTC.

This clone was recorded once. The rearrangement links TRBV5-1 to TRBJ2-2; 8 bases agree with TRBD2. The CDR3 is 16 residues long. The germline V gene has CDR1 SGHRS and CDR2 YFSETQ. V shed 0 bases, J shed 7 bases, and the junction held 8 bases outside the gene matches. The CDR3 DNA is TGCGCCAGCAGCTTGGCCGCGGGAGGATCGGTCGGGGAGCTGTTTTTT. Its translation: CASSLAAGGSVGELFF.

The CDR3 here is CASSPGDREAYYGYTF. DNA of the CDR3: TGTGCCAGCAGCCCCGGGGACAGGGAGGCTTACTATGGCTACACCTTC. V usage is TRBV28 and J usage is TRBJ1-2; 9 bases map to TRBD1. V lost 6 bases, J lost 3 bases, and 11 bases stayed unmatched. The CDR3 covers 16 residues. Germline lookup yields CDR1 MDHEN and CDR2 SYDVKM.

This sequence joins TRBV2 and TRBJ1-2; D call uncertain. The germline V gene has CDR1 SNHLY and CDR2 FYNNEI. This CDR3 region has 13 residues. Trimming left V 8 bases short and J 7 bases short, with 17 bases between. CDR3: CASSPWVEGGYTF. The CDR3 DNA follows: TGTGCCAGCTCTCCTTGGGTGGAGGGTGGCTACACCTTC.

The chain links TRBV28 to TRBJ2-1, with 9 bases aligning to TRBD2. Trimming at V came to 1 base and at J to 7 bases, leaving 5 bases not matched to a gene. The CDR3 length is 15 residues. Germline V gene sequence: CDR1 MDHEN, CDR2 SYDVKM. Here the CDR3 reads CASSLLAGVPNEQFF. The CDR3 DNA is TGTGCCAGCAGTTTATTAGCGGGAGTCCCGAATGAGCAGTTCTTC.

This rearrangement joins TRBV4-1 to TRBJ2-1, with TRBD1 as a possible D gene (5 bases). V gave up 0 bases and J gave up 5 bases, with 8 bases separating them. Germline V CDR1 and CDR2: MGHRA, YSYEKL. There are 14 residues in the CDR3. The CDR3 sequence is CASSQDRQNNEQFF. The CDR3 bases are TGCGCCAGCAGCCAAGATCGACAGAACAATGAGCAGTTCTTC.

The chain employs TRBV5-1 and TRBJ2-7, with 8 bases aligning to TRBD1. Germline values: CDR1 SGHRS, CDR2 YFSETQ. V shed 5 bases and J 3 bases; nucleotides not matched to a gene: 13. This CDR3 has 16 residues. CDR3 DNA: TGCGCCAGCAGTCCCACCCCGGGACAGGCATTCTACGAGCAGTACTTC. It codes for CASSPTPGQAFYEQYF.

This clone was found once. The chain recombines TRBV27 with TRBJ1-2; D unresolved. V gave up 6 bases and J gave up 0 bases, with 11 bases separating them. This CDR3 comprises 14 residues. Germline-derived CDR1 and CDR2 are MNHEY and SMNVEV (reference sequence). DNA for the CDR3: TGTGCCAGCAGCCGCTCGACAACTAACTATGGCTACACCTTC. Its protein is CASSRSTTNYGYTF.

J is TRBJ1-5 and V is TRBV3-1 (or the pseudogene TRBV3-2); D not resolved. The V end was cut by 2 bases, the J end by 7 bases, with 15 bases between. Germline assignment: CDR1 LGHDT and CDR2 YNNKEL (reference sequence). There are 15 residues in the CDR3. In DNA form, the CDR3 reads TGTGCCAGCAGCCAAAGCCCCACCTCCGGGCAGCCCCAGCATTTT. It specifies CASSQSPTSGQPQHF.

The chain couples TRBV3-1 (or the pseudogene TRBV3-2) to TRBJ1-1; 9 bases align to TRBD1. This CDR3 region has 16 residues. Per germline, CDR1 LGHDT and CDR2 YNNKEL (reference sequence). V lost 7 bases to trimming and J lost 0 bases; unmatched junction nucleotides: 9. The CDR3 loop is CASTKTGGGMNTEAFF. The CDR3 DNA sequence: TGTGCCAGCACCAAGACAGGGGGAGGGATGAACACTGAAGCTTTCTTT.

The chain links TRBV2 to TRBJ2-5, with TRBD1 matching 12 bases. The germline CDR1 and CDR2 sequences are SNHLY and FYNNEI. CDR3 length: 18 residues. Germline trimming cut 6 bases from V and 6 bases from J; bases unmatched to any gene: 17. The CDR3 loop is CASSAQGGTGGAGKTQYF. The DNA of the CDR3 is TGTGCCAGCAGCGCCCAGGGCGGGACAGGGGGCGCGGGAAAGACCCAGTACTTC.

CDR3 coding DNA: TGCGCCAGCAGCCCCAACCCGCTTAGCGGGAGTCTTAACACCGGGGAGCTGTTTTTT. This codes for CASSPNPLSGSLNTGELFF. The V call is TRBV4-3, the J call TRBJ2-2; 9 bases agree with TRBD2. The V gene's germline CDR1 is LGHNA and CDR2 YSLEER. This CDR3 spans 19 amino acids. Trimming at V came to 4 bases and at J to 2 bases, leaving 14 bases not matched to a gene.

A few counts support this clone. The CDR3 sequence is CASSPDIYEQYF. CDR3 DNA: TGCGCCAGCAGCCCCGACATTTACGAGCAGTACTTC. The V and J genes are TRBV5-1 and TRBJ2-7; D gene uncertain. The V gene lost 4 bases and the J gene lost 4 bases, with 9 bases spanning the gap. CDR1 is SGHRS, CDR2 YFSETQ, per germline. The CDR3 totals 12 residues.

This clone was detected once. This chain links TRBV10-3 with TRBJ2-1; 8 positions agree with TRBD1. This CDR3 has 15 amino acids. The V gene end was trimmed by 6 bases and the J gene end by 3 bases; junction bases not matched to a gene: 7. CDR1 is ENHRY, CDR2 SYGVKD, per germline. CDR3 protein: CAISPDRANYNEQFF. CDR3 bases: TGTGCCATCAGCCCGGACAGGGCGAACTACAATGAGCAGTTCTTC.

This chain connects TRBV6-4 to TRBJ1-1, with 8 bases aligning to TRBD1. The length of the CDR3 is 16 residues. The trim removed 2 bases at V and 1 base at J, leaving 6 bases unmatched. Germline CDR1 is MRHNA and CDR2 is SNTAGT. The CDR3 protein is CASSDGAGGANTEAFF. The DNA for the CDR3 is TGTGCCAGCAGTGACGGGGCAGGGGGCGCGAACACTGAAGCTTTCTTT.

The V gene is TRBV5-5, the J gene TRBJ2-2, with D unclear. The V gene lost 1 base and the J gene lost 0 bases, with 7 bases spanning the gap. CDR1 and CDR2 from the germline V gene are SGHKS and YYEKEE (reference sequence). This CDR3 spans 15 amino acids. CDR3 DNA sequence: TGTGCCAGCAGCTTGACGGTTCCGAACACCGGGGAGCTGTTTTTT. This gives the protein CASSLTVPNTGELFF.